Listed below are T cell receptor beta chains from one sample, sequenced in a study of blood T cell repertoires in COVID-19. Clones were sequenced by immunoSEQ multiplex PCR, and TCRdb holds only the in-frame ones, with some missing. The sample comprises some 150,000 clones, 75% to 80% of which are singletons, and about 8.4% rests with the top ten. Sequencing was performed on peripheral blood. The receptor set was obtained from a woman aged 50 to 65 with active or convalescent COVID-19. Each CDR3 is given without its conserved first and last residue. Each record gives: V gene, clone size, CDR3 protein. Rows may omit the clone size; those that give it use once, few, many or a size class.

V gene: TRBV28; clone size: few; CDR3 protein: ASRNPGQGAYT
V gene: TRBV7-7; clone size: NA; CDR3 protein: ASSLGSGLTDTQY
V gene: TRBV7-2; clone size: NA; CDR3 protein: ASSFGLAGGGTDTQY
V gene: TRBV6-5; clone size: NA; CDR3 protein: AAGTSSSYEQY
V gene: TRBV7-2; clone size: NA; CDR3 protein: ASSPRLGTSGMNYNEQF
V gene: TRBV18; clone size: NA; CDR3 protein: ASSPPHRGGSLGTEAF
V gene: TRBV9; clone size: few; CDR3 protein: ASSVVDRVVNEQF
V gene: TRBV5-1; clone size: NA; CDR3 protein: ASSPASPGEGEQY
V gene: TRBV19; clone size: NA; CDR3 protein: ASSVEQGTNEKLF
V gene: TRBV19; clone size: NA; CDR3 protein: ARDDNREVQPQH
V gene: TRBV11-2; clone size: NA; CDR3 protein: ASSFPAGIDTQY
V gene: TRBV18; clone size: NA; CDR3 protein: ASSPSGRGAGSNQPQH
V gene: TRBV12-3/TRBV12-4; clone size: NA; CDR3 protein: ASSLGRVSEAF
V gene: TRBV7-3; clone size: few; CDR3 protein: ASSSDRGRETQY
V gene: TRBV30; clone size: once; CDR3 protein: AWSGRNQPQH
V gene: TRBV7-3; clone size: NA; CDR3 protein: ASSPAGTSGPDTQY
V gene: TRBV3-1/TRBV3-2; clone size: few; CDR3 protein: ASSQKGLAGDGELF
V gene: TRBV7-9; clone size: NA; CDR3 protein: ASSTGQGMNTEAF
V gene: TRBV6-5; clone size: NA; CDR3 protein: ASSPRQGPYEQY
V gene: TRBV5-6; clone size: NA; CDR3 protein: ASSLDVGRAWETQY
V gene: TRBV5-1; clone size: NA; CDR3 protein: ASSAGQGGNTEAF
V gene: TRBV12-3/TRBV12-4; clone size: NA; CDR3 protein: ASSLIYEQY
V gene: TRBV11-3; clone size: NA; CDR3 protein: ASSLGGVGTDTQY
V gene: TRBV30; clone size: NA; CDR3 protein: AIQTGLNTGELF
V gene: TRBV19; clone size: few; CDR3 protein: ASSTLNQPQH
V gene: TRBV7-6; clone size: NA; CDR3 protein: ASSLASGTVTYEQY
V gene: TRBV5-4; clone size: NA; CDR3 protein: ASSGTGGDNTDNEQF
V gene: TRBV6-2/TRBV6-3; clone size: NA; CDR3 protein: ASSYGGAGFNQPQH
V gene: TRBV30; clone size: NA; CDR3 protein: AWSSFPGGRTEAF
V gene: TRBV19; clone size: once; CDR3 protein: ASKGTSGSNEQF
V gene: TRBV4-2; clone size: NA; CDR3 protein: ASSQGRNTGELF
V gene: TRBV30; clone size: NA; CDR3 protein: AWSVSRVSGGLQF
V gene: TRBV5-1; clone size: NA; CDR3 protein: ASSSGQMNTEAF
V gene: TRBV4-3; clone size: NA; CDR3 protein: ASSQDGRGGNIQY
V gene: TRBV7-9; clone size: NA; CDR3 protein: ASSLGNIGYT
V gene: TRBV7-8; clone size: once; CDR3 protein: ASSLGQGAYSPLH
V gene: TRBV5-1; clone size: NA; CDR3 protein: ASSLAGGSGSNEKLF
V gene: TRBV7-2; clone size: few; CDR3 protein: ASSSRSSGANVLT